The T cell receptor (beta chain) under discussion was sequenced for a study of early stage breast cancer tumors. Study overall: Of 15 to 20 invasive breast tumors, about twelve were hormone receptor-positive, HER2-negative. Study results and caveats: Compared with adjacent normal breast, tumors showed about 2.4-fold denser, more clonal T cells. Unsorted bulk genomic DNA sequencing lacked pairing and functional marker data.

Note on this clone: The antigen is not known.

Here immunoSEQ multiplex PCR was the method, and the copy in TCRdb shows in-frame clones only, minus some. The sample holds 7,000 to 8,500 clones; approximately 75% are singletons and the top ten take 8.5%. With 7 bases clipped from V and 2 bases from J, the junction kept 14 bases outside the gene matches. The CDR3 has 16 amino acids. The sequencing sample was made of normal breast tissue next to the tumor. The J gene is TRBJ2-7, the V gene TRBV23-1, with 7 bases that match TRBD2. TRBV23-1 is labeled an ORF, and its function is uncertain. The TCR comes from a person between 55 and 69 years old with breast cancer. The CDR3 DNA follows: TGCGCCAGCAAGTGGAAATGGCGGGGGATCACCTACGAGCAGTACTTC. Protein sequence: CASKWKWRGITYEQYF.